Given below is one TCR beta chain in context. Its specificity is not known. Between the trimmed V and J ends, which lost 4 bases and 8 bases, there was a span of 20 bases. In germline, CDR1 is MGHRA, CDR2 YSYEKL. The CDR3 runs 15 residues. A lack of ophthalmopathy progression within 18 months defined stable Graves' hyperthyroidism. Diagnosis of hyperthyroidism was new in patients aged 18 to 65, and its duration was under 2 months. Each diagnosis drew on symptoms, thyroxine, TRAb, thyroid ultrasound and orbital computed tomography findings. The CDR3 regions of TCR beta were amplified from RNA transcripts. In the first-round RT-PCR of the TCR CDR3, the HTBI primer set was used. TCRdb ran MiXCR on the multiplex PCR reads and lists one entry per CDR3 protein. The sample lists roughly 720,000 distinct CDR3 sequences, approximately 15% seen once, with around 16% in the top ten. These data belong to a study of T cells in Graves' hyperthyroidism and ophthalmopathy. Whole-study findings and limits: In blood, most of the thyroid clonotypes expanded above 0.001 were also present.

The V gene is TRBV4-1, the J gene TRBJ1-2, with D tentatively TRBD1 (5 bases). The sequence derives from a man aged 45 to 65 with Graves' hyperthyroidism. Sequencing was done on a sample of blood. The CDR3 protein is CASSPSEGIYHGYTF. The CDR3 DNA is TGCGCCAGCAGCCCTTCGGAGGGGATTTATCACGGCTACACCTTC.